The text below deals with one TCR delta chain. No cognate antigen has been identified for it. No much larger clone exists at a distance of one base, and base qualities are not known. The library was prepared using RT-PCR. Sequencing took place on an Illumina MiSeq. Clonotypes were called again by TCRdb from the public reads via CATT, and duplicate nucleotide sequences were then merged into one entry. The sample profile shows 13,000 or so delta-chain clones; about 34% of them were found once. Less than 4.5% of the sample is taken by the ten largest. The CDR3 numbers 17 residues from cysteine through phenylalanine. Only the CDR3 portion is preserved as DNA: 51 bases, with reading frame beginning at the first base. CDR1 and CDR2 are drawn from the germline V gene: TSWWSYY, QGS. The V and J ends are trimmed by 4 bases and 3 bases, leaving 21 bases between them. The data were taken from a study of gamma-delta T cells after stem cell transplantation (dated by TCRdb to about 2016).

Sequences were obtained from gamma-delta T cells. This receptor was identified in a human donor. It is not recorded whose cells these are; they may come from a transplant donor. The rearranged chain carries TRDV1 and TRDJ1, and perhaps TRDD3 as D gene, on 6 matching bases. The CDR3 loop reads CALGGPGLTGFADKLIF. The DNA sequence is given as TGTGCTCTTGGGGGGCCTGGTCTTACTGGGTTCGCCGATAAACTCATCTTT.